The 6 T cell receptor beta chains presented below share a single source sample, sequenced in a study of control samples from healthy donors and cancer patients. Repertoires were generated with immunoSEQ multiplex PCR, while TCRdb's copy carries only in-frame clones and drops some. The data show 200,000 to 250,000 clones, over 90% seen once. The sequenced sample consisted of blood. The receptors originated from a man aged 45-60 years in good health.

V and J are TRBV2 and TRBJ1-5, with D maybe TRBD1 (5 bases). Germline CDR1 and CDR2: SNHLY and FYNNEI. The CDR3 is 15 residues long. V lost 5 bases and J lost 4, with 15 bases in between. The CDR3 protein is CASSKDQGDNQPQHF. The CDR3 nucleotides read TGTGCCAGCAGTAAAGACCAAGGGGATAATCAGCCCCAGCATTTT.

The chain joins TRBV9 to TRBJ2-3; D uncertain. Germline V gene sequence: CDR1 SGDLS, CDR2 YYNGEE. Trimming took 3 bases from V and 4 from J, leaving 15 bases between them. This CDR3 is 15 amino acids long. The CDR3 region is CASSAEQGVADTQYF. CDR3 DNA sequence: TGTGCCAGCAGCGCCGAACAAGGTGTTGCAGATACGCAGTATTTT.

The rearrangement uses TRBV5-1 and TRBJ1-6, with TRBD1 as a possible D gene (6 bases). V was trimmed by 10 bases and J by 0 bases, leaving 17 bases between them. From germline, CDR1 is SGHRS and CDR2 YFSETQ. This CDR3 has 16 residues. The CDR3 DNA sequence: TGCGCCTCCGGGGCGGGGGCCGGCTCCTATAATTCACCCCTCCACTTT. This translates into CASGAGAGSYNSPLHF.

J is TRBJ1-3 and V is TRBV19; the D is unclear. Germline V CDR1 and CDR2: LNHDA, SQIVND (reference sequence). The CDR3 covers 14 residues. V was pared by 4 bases and J by 5 bases, with 12 bases between. The CDR3 sequence is CASSTSRARNTIYF. CDR3 sequence (DNA): TGTGCCAGTAGTACCTCGAGGGCCAGAAACACCATATATTTT.

J is TRBJ1-1 and V is TRBV7-2; TRBD1 aligns across 9 bases. After removal of 1 base from V and 0 bases from J, the junction contained 9 bases not matched to a gene. In germline, CDR1 is SGHTA, CDR2 FQGNSA. The CDR3 contains 18 residues. CDR3 sequence: CASSLGGWTGAMNTEAFF. In DNA, the CDR3 is TGTGCCAGCAGCTTAGGCGGGTGGACAGGGGCTATGAACACTGAAGCTTTCTTT.

V and J are TRBV6-6 and TRBJ2-7, with 8 bases that match TRBD2. CDR3 length: 14 residues. Per the germline V gene, CDR1 is MNHNY and CDR2 is SVGAGI (reference sequence). Trimming at V came to 0 bases and at J to 5 bases, leaving 3 bases not matched to a gene. In nucleotides, the CDR3 is TGTGCCAGCAGTTACTCCGCGGGGGGCAACGAGCAGTACTTC. Its translation: CASSYSAGGNEQYF.